This note documents a single T cell receptor beta chain sequence. The antigen remains undetermined. Researchers grouped second doses given at about 4 or about 12 weeks into one pool. The entry originates in a study of T cell responses to AZD1222 COVID-19 vaccine. Study-level findings and limits: The donor cohort was predominantly white British with a female majority, and clonal diversity may have been underestimated. AZD1222 recipients seropositive at baseline numbered only six. A reported finding is that nearly half of spike-specific TCRs target unmutated variant regions.

Sequenced by immunoSEQ multiplex PCR; TCRdb stores in-frame clones only, minus some. The sample consists of some 100,000 clones, around 87% of them appearing once. With V trimmed by 6 bases and J by 0 bases, 8 bases remained unmatched. The CDR3 totals 15 residues. Per the germline V gene, CDR1 is SGHNT and CDR2 is YYREEE (reference sequence). The sample was peripheral blood, taken 28 days after the second AZD1222 dose. The genes are TRBV5-4 and TRBJ1-1; 7 nucleotides align to TRBD1. This sequence was found in an adult who received the AZD1222 COVID-19 vaccine. CDR3 DNA sequence: TGTGCCAGCAAAAGACGACAGGGACTGAACACTGAAGCTTTCTTT. Protein: CASKRRQGLNTEAFF. The whole variable domain, remainder taken from reference TRBV5-4 and TRBJ1-1, is ETGVTQSPTHLIKTRGQQVTLRCSSQSGHNTVSWYQQALGQGPQFIFQYYREEENGRGNFPPRFSGLQFPNYSSELNVNALELDDSALYLCASKRRQGLNTEAFFGQGTRLTVV.